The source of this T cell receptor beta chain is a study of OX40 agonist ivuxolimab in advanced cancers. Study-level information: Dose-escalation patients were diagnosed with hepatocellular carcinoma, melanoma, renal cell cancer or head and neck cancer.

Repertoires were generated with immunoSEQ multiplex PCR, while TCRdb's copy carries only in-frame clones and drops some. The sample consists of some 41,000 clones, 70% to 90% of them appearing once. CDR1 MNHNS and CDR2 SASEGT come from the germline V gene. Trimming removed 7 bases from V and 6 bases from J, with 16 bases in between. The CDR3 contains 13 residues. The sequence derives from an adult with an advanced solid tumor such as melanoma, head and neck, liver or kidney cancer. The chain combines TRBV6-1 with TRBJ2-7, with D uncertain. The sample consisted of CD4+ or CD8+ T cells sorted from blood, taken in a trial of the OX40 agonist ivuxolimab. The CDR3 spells CASNTASSVEQYF. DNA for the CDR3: TGTGCCAGCAACACAGCCTCTTCGGTCGAGCAGTACTTC.